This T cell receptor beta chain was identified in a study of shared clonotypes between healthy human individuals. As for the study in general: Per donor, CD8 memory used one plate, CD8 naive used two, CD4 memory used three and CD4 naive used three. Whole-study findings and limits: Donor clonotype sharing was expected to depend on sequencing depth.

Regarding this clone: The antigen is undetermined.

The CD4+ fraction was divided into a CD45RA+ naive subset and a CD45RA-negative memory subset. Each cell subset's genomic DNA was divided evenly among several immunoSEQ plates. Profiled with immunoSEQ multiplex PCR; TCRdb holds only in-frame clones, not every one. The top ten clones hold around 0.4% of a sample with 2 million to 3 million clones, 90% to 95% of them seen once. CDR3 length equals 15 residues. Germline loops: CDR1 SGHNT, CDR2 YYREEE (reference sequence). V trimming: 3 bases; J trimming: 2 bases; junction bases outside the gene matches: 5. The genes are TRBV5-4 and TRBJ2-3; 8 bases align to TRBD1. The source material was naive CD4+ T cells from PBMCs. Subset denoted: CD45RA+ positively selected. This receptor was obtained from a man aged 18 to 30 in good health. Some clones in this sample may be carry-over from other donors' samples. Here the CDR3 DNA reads TGTGCCAGCAGCTACCGGACAGGGAACACAGATACGCAGTATTTT. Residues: CASSYRTGNTDTQYF.